The 23 T cell receptor beta chains presented below share a single source sample, sequenced in a study of cytomegalovirus exposure and HLA in healthy donors. PCR used 60 Vbeta primers and 13 Jbeta primers. Method: immunoSEQ multiplex PCR; TCRdb's copy keeps in-frame clones and lacks some. The top ten hold 1.4% to 1.5% of the sample, which has some 190,000 clones, around 80% seen once. Sample: PBMCs. These receptors were taken from a man aged 18 to 29 in good health and CMV-seronegative.

This chain links TRBV4-3 with TRBJ2-1; the D gene is possibly TRBD2 (5 bases). Germline lookup yields CDR1 LGHNA and CDR2 YSLEER. Trimming removed 0 bases from V and 1 base from J, with 10 bases in between. The CDR3 covers 16 residues. The CDR3 here is CASSQDKSGSYNEQFF. The CDR3 bases are TGCGCCAGCAGCCAAGATAAAAGCGGATCCTACAATGAGCAGTTCTTC.

The rearrangement uses TRBV5-6 and TRBJ1-1, with 7 bases fitting TRBD1. Trimming cost V 4 bases and J 6 bases; bases outside gene matches: 9. The CDR3 covers 14 residues. The germline CDR1 and CDR2 sequences are SGHDT and YYEEEE. The CDR3 sequence: CASSQTGMVAEAFF. The CDR3 DNA sequence: TGTGCCAGCAGCCAGACAGGGATGGTAGCTGAAGCTTTCTTT.

This chain links TRBV5-1 with TRBJ2-5; 7 bases line up with TRBD1. V lost 5 bases, J lost 1 base, and 2 bases stayed unmatched. There are 13 residues in the CDR3. CDR1 SGHRS and CDR2 YFSETQ come from the germline V gene. The CDR3 DNA reads TGCGCCAGCAGGCCAGGGGGCCAAGAGACCCAGTACTTC. Protein: CASRPGGQETQYF.

The chain couples TRBV11-3 to TRBJ2-7; D remains unclear. Trimming removed 5 bases at V and 0 bases at J, with 11 bases between. The CDR3 length is 14 residues. From germline, CDR1 is SGHNT and CDR2 YENEEA. The CDR3 loop is CASSVTESSYEQYF. CDR3 nucleotides: TGTGCCAGCAGCGTCACAGAGAGCTCCTACGAGCAGTACTTC. The variable domain in full, with the rest retrieved from reference TRBV11-3 and TRBJ2-7, is EAGVVQSPRYKIIEKKQPVAFWCNPISGHNTLYWYLQNLGQGPELLIRYENEEAVDDSQLPKDRFSAERLKGVDSTLKIQPAELGDSAVYLCASSVTESSYEQYFGPGTRLTVT.

The CDR3, as DNA: TGCGCCAGCAGCTGGGGAGGTGGCTACGAGCAGTACTTC. Residues: CASSWGGGYEQYF. The rearrangement uses TRBV5-1 and TRBJ2-7, with a tentative D call TRBD2 (6 bases). The V end lost 3 bases, the J end lost 3 bases, and 10 bases lay between the germline ends. Germline loops: CDR1 SGHRS, CDR2 YFSETQ. CDR3 length: 13 amino acids. The variable domain in full, with the rest retrieved from reference TRBV5-1 and TRBJ2-7, is KAGVTQTPRYLIKTRGQQVTLSCSPISGHRSVSWYQQTPGQGLQFLFEYFSETQRNKGNFPGRFSGRQFSNSRSEMNVSTLELGDSALYLCASSWGGGYEQYFGPGTRLTVT.

The rearrangement joins TRBV6-1 to TRBJ2-7; TRBD2 agrees at 8 bases. CDR1 and CDR2 from the germline V gene are MNHNS and SASEGT. V lost 8 bases and J lost 0; bases outside the gene matches: 9. This CDR3 spans 15 amino acids. CDR3 sequence (DNA): TGTGCCAGCCTGCCCGGGAGGGGGATCTCCTACGAGCAGTACTTC. Amino acid sequence: CASLPGRGISYEQYF.

The gene calls are TRBV7-9 and TRBJ2-7; D unresolved. V lost 3 bases and J 1 base, leaving 10 bases between the germline ends. Germline V gives CDR1 SEHNR, CDR2 FQNEAQ (reference sequence). The CDR3 extends over 14 amino acids. The CDR3 region is CASSLPRQSYEQYF. In DNA, the CDR3 is TGTGCCAGCAGCTTGCCCCGACAATCCTACGAGCAGTACTTC.

This clone was picked up a small number of times. The rearrangement links TRBV10-1 to TRBJ1-3; D is ambiguous. This CDR3 comprises 16 residues. The ends were cut back, 2 bases at V and 0 bases at J, with 11 bases in the middle. The germline gives CDR1 WNHNN, CDR2 SYGVQD (reference sequence). The DNA of the CDR3 is TGCGCCAGCAGTGAGCTAGGCGGTGGCTCTGGAAACACCATATATTTT. This codes for CASSELGGGSGNTIYF.

The V and J genes are TRBV27 and TRBJ2-6; 13 nucleotides align to TRBD2. The V and J ends lost 7 bases and 7 bases, in that order; junction bases with no gene match: 28. Looked up from germline, CDR1 is MNHEY and CDR2 is SMNVEV (reference sequence). The CDR3 has 23 amino acids. The chain's CDR3 is CASTPRAGGLAGLAGVRANVLTF. In DNA, the CDR3 is TGTGCCAGCACCCCCCGGGCCGGGGGACTAGCGGGGCTGGCGGGGGTTCGAGCCAACGTCCTGACTTTC.

This chain connects TRBV11-1 to TRBJ1-2; weak D call: TRBD1 (5 bases). Looked up from germline, CDR1 is SGHAT and CDR2 is FQDESV (reference sequence). V dropped 5 bases and J dropped 0 bases, with 13 bases sitting between them. The CDR3 totals 15 residues. CDR3 DNA: TGTGCCAGCAGCCCTCAGGGAGGAACTAACTATGGCTACACCTTC. Its protein is CASSPQGGTNYGYTF.

The chain joins TRBV18 to TRBJ2-5, with TRBD2 matching 9 bases. The DNA end is a closer match to TRBJ2-7, so the J assignment may be wrong. Germline V lookup: CDR1 KGHSH, CDR2 LQKENI. The CDR3 length is 14 residues. The CDR3 loop reads CASSPTGTSLEQYF. In DNA form, the CDR3 reads TGTGCCAGCTCACCTACCGGGACTAGCCTCGAGCAGTACTTC.

The rearrangement links TRBV14 to TRBJ2-1, with D maybe TRBD2 (5 bases). Germline V gives CDR1 SGHDN, CDR2 FVKESK. The CDR3 totals 16 residues. V was shortened by 1 base and J by 5 bases, with 15 bases between the two germline ends. The CDR3 coding sequence is TGTGCCAGCAGCCAAGCCCGCGGGTCAGCGCACAATGAGCAGTTCTTC. Translation gives CASSQARGSAHNEQFF.

This clone has only a few counts. This sequence joins TRBV7-9 and TRBJ1-1, with 8 bases that match TRBD1. Germline CDR1 is SEHNR and CDR2 is FQNEAQ (reference sequence). J lost 3 bases, V lost 5 bases, and 2 bases had no gene match. This CDR3 is 13 amino acids long. In DNA, the CDR3 is TGTGCCAGCAGCATACAGGGGGACACTGAAGCTTTCTTT. Its translation: CASSIQGDTEAFF.

V gene TRBV7-3 combines with J gene TRBJ2-6, with D perhaps matching TRBD1 (5 bases). With 2 bases removed from V and 0 bases from J, the gap between germline ends came to 17 bases. The germline CDR1 and CDR2 sequences are SGHTA and FQGTGA. The CDR3 has 19 amino acids. In DNA form, the CDR3 reads TGTGCCAGCAGCTTAGGTCAGGGTGGCTGGCTCTCTGGGGCCAACGTCCTGACTTTC. This codes for CASSLGQGGWLSGANVLTF.

This clone was seen a handful of times. The rearrangement joins TRBV9 to TRBJ1-1; 7 nucleotides line up with TRBD1. CDR1 SGDLS and CDR2 YYNGEE come from the germline V gene. Germline trimming cut 3 bases from V and 4 bases from J; bases unmatched to any gene: 6. This CDR3 has 14 residues. This chain's CDR3 is CASSGQTGSTEAFF. In DNA, the CDR3 is TGTGCCAGCAGCGGTCAGACAGGGAGCACTGAAGCTTTCTTT. Drawing the rest from reference TRBV9 and TRBJ1-1, the complete variable domain is DSGVTQTPKHLITATGQRVTLRCSPRSGDLSVYWYQQSLDQGLQFLIQYYNGEERAKGNILERFSAQQFPDLHSELNLSSLELGDSALYFCASSGQTGSTEAFFGQGTRLTVV.

This sequence joins TRBV6-5 and TRBJ2-7, with a tentative D call TRBD1 (6 bases). Per germline, CDR1 MNHEY and CDR2 SVGAGI. This CDR3 is built from 14 residues. V lost 7 bases to trimming and J lost 6 bases, with 19 bases between them. CDR3 DNA sequence: TGTGCCAGCACTCTACGACAGGCACAAGTCGAGCAGTACTTC. As protein: CASTLRQAQVEQYF.

The V and J genes are TRBV18 and TRBJ2-2; 11 nucleotides line up with TRBD1. With V trimmed by 3 bases and J by 4 bases, 1 base remained unmatched. The CDR3 runs to 15 residues. Germline assignment: CDR1 KGHSH and CDR2 LQKENI. DNA for the CDR3: TGTGCCAGCTCACCCGGGACAGGGGGCACCGGGGAGCTGTTTTTT. Residues: CASSPGTGGTGELFF.

In DNA form, the CDR3 reads TGTGCCAGCAGCTTAGTTGCGGGAGAGATCTCTAGTAAGACCCAGTACTTC. Protein sequence: CASSLVAGEISSKTQYF. This chain joins TRBV7-2 and TRBJ2-5; 7 nucleotides agree with TRBD2. Germline values: CDR1 SGHTA, CDR2 FQGNSA. The CDR3 covers 17 residues. The V segment lost 1 base and the J segment 6 bases; nucleotides outside the gene matches: 14. Drawing the rest from reference TRBV7-2 and TRBJ2-5, the complete variable domain is GAGVSQSPSNKVTEKGKDVELRCDPISGHTALYWYRQSLGQGLEFLIYFQGNSAPDKSGLPSDRFSAERTGGSVSTLTIQRTQQEDSAVYLCASSLVAGEISSKTQYFGPGTRLLVL.

The chain has TRBV11-3 and TRBJ2-5; 8 bases agree with TRBD2. There are 19 residues in the CDR3. The junction had 21 bases not matched to a gene; V was cut back by 4 bases and J by 5 bases. Germline lookup yields CDR1 SGHNT and CDR2 YENEEA. The CDR3 loop is CASSSLNPYRETGGETQYF. The CDR3 DNA reads TGTGCCAGCAGCTCCCTTAACCCATATCGTGAAACGGGAGGGGAGACCCAGTACTTC.

The V call is TRBV7-2, the J call TRBJ2-7; 9 bases are shared with TRBD2. The length of the CDR3 is 19 residues. Germline assignment: CDR1 SGHTA and CDR2 FQGNSA. V was pared by 4 bases and J by 3 bases, with 19 bases of the junction left unmatched. CDR3 DNA sequence: TGTGCCAGCAGCTCAGGGAGAGCCACCGGGACTAGCTCATACTACGAGCAGTACTTC. Translated, it gives CASSSGRATGTSSYYEQYF.

The V gene is TRBV4-2, the J gene TRBJ1-2; 11 nucleotides align to TRBD1. CDR3 length: 15 residues. V shed 3 bases and J 8 bases; nucleotides not matched to a gene: 8. CDR1 and CDR2 (germline): LGHNA, YNFKEQ. The CDR3: CASSHPEDRGHGYTF. DNA for the CDR3: TGTGCCAGCAGCCACCCAGAGGACAGGGGGCACGGCTACACCTTC.

This clone was seen a few times. The rearrangement joins TRBV7-2 to TRBJ2-5; possibly TRBD2 for D (7 bases). V lost 4 bases and J lost 4, with 13 bases in between. Germline V gene lookup returns CDR1 SGHTA and CDR2 FQGNSA. The CDR3 runs to 14 residues. CDR3 nucleotide sequence: TGTGCCAGCAGCTGGGCGGGGGCCGGAGAGACCCAGTACTTC. This gives the protein CASSWAGAGETQYF.

The CDR3 DNA is TGCGCCAGCAGCCAAGTAGGACGGGGAGACTCCGAGCAGTACTTC. Protein sequence: CASSQVGRGDSEQYF. The V call is TRBV4-1, the J call TRBJ2-5, with TRBD2 as a possible D gene (5 bases). The J call may be mistaken, given a closer DNA end match to TRBJ2-7. The CDR3 sequence is 15 residues long. Germline CDR1 and CDR2: MGHRA and YSYEKL.